This T cell receptor (beta chain) was identified in a study of blood T cell repertoires in COVID-19. For the study at large: Samples taken during acute and convalescent COVID-19 were collected in the United States, Italy and Spain.

Methods used by the authors: Amplified reference gene primers provided the basis for estimating nucleated cell counts. Here immunoSEQ multiplex PCR was the method, and the copy in TCRdb shows in-frame clones only, minus some. V and J calls plus clone size are reproduced from that table; the DNA served to infer D and trimming. The sample has approximately 200,000 clones; under 90% are singletons. One Seattle source followed patients from active infection through their disease course. The CDR3 sequence is 15 residues long. Losses at the gene ends were 4 bases for V and 2 bases for J; bases not matched to a gene: 6. Germline-derived CDR1 and CDR2 are SGHNT and YYREEE (reference sequence).

The chain recombines TRBV5-4 with TRBJ2-5, with 9 bases lining up with TRBD1. The sample taken for sequencing was peripheral blood. This sequence originates from a woman aged 80 or over with COVID-19, enrolled during active disease. DNA of the CDR3: TGTGCCAGCAGCGAGGCGACAGGGGGGCAAGAGACCCAGTACTTC. This translates into CASSEATGGQETQYF.